Below are 24 T cell receptor beta chains sequenced from a single sample in a study of CD8+ T cells in alopecia areata. Extracted RNA was reverse transcribed, and the resulting cDNA served as sequencing template. The table came from immunoSEQ multiplex PCR; TCRdb's copy has only in-frame clones and leaves some out. The sample has under 200,000 clones, approximately 62% seen once. Treatment of the sample: oral pan-JAK inhibitor, 5-10 mg twice daily. Source: CD4+ T cells sorted from blood, taken at week 24, from a patient treated with tofacitinib. The receptors here all came from a human donor with alopecia areata.

The chain employs TRBV15 and TRBJ1-1; D unresolved. The CDR3 length is 15 residues. CDR1 is LNHNV and CDR2 is YYDKDF in the germline V gene (reference sequence). V lost 1 base and J lost 2, with 11 bases in between. CDR3 coding DNA: TGTGCCACCAGCAGAGGGGTTTTAGGAAACACTGAAGCTTTCTTT. Translation: CATSRGVLGNTEAFF.

This chain connects TRBV25-1 to TRBJ1-2; the D gene is possibly TRBD1 (6 bases). This CDR3 spans 12 amino acids. Trimming removed 4 bases at V and 8 bases at J, with 11 bases between. Germline CDR1 reads MGHDK; CDR2 reads SYGVNS. CDR3 DNA sequence: TGTGCCAGCAGTGTGGGGGCAGGGGGCTACACCTTC. Translation: CASSVGAGGYTF.

The rearrangement links TRBV5-1 to TRBJ2-7; TRBD2 matches 13 bases. V dropped 6 bases and J dropped 5; count of bases not matched to a gene: 14. Germline V gene sequence: CDR1 SGHRS, CDR2 YFSETQ. The CDR3 sequence is 17 residues long. The CDR3 loop reads CASKGGLAGAQLHEQYF. The DNA of the CDR3 is TGCGCCAGCAAAGGTGGACTAGCGGGGGCCCAACTGCACGAGCAGTACTTC.

The chain has TRBV30 and TRBJ1-2; D uncertain. The V and J ends lost 2 bases and 5 bases respectively, with 24 bases between them. This CDR3 has 17 residues. The germline CDR1 and CDR2 sequences are GTSNPN and SVGIG (reference sequence). The CDR3 spells CAWSRSGLSLRRYGYTF. The CDR3 DNA follows: TGTGCCTGGAGTAGGAGCGGGCTCTCCCTCCGGCGGTATGGCTACACCTTC.

In its sample, this clone was seen once. The chain recombines TRBV2 with TRBJ1-1; 9 positions agree with TRBD1. The CDR3 runs to 14 residues. After removal of 7 bases from V and 7 bases from J, the junction contained 10 bases not matched to a gene. Per the germline V gene, CDR1 is SNHLY and CDR2 is FYNNEI. This chain's CDR3 is CASTPDRGYSEAFF. The CDR3 DNA follows: TGTGCCAGCACGCCGGACAGGGGATATAGTGAAGCTTTCTTT.

The chain is built from TRBV29-1 and TRBJ2-5; 7 bases line up with TRBD2. J was trimmed by 4 bases and V by 6 bases; bases with no gene match: 2. This CDR3 region has 11 residues. Looked up from germline, CDR1 is SQVTM and CDR2 is ANQGSEA. The CDR3 is CSVREGETQYF. CDR3 nucleotide sequence: TGCAGCGTAAGGGAGGGAGAGACCCAGTACTTC.

This clone was seen a handful of times. The genes are TRBV7-9 and TRBJ1-1; unclear D gene. Trimming pared 1 base from V and 1 base from J, leaving 10 bases between. Germline CDR1 SEHNR, CDR2 FQNEAQ (reference sequence). This CDR3 has 15 residues. The CDR3 coding sequence is TGTGCCAGCAGCTTAGGGGGAGGAGGGAACACTGAAGCTTTCTTT. Amino acid sequence: CASSLGGGGNTEAFF.

This clone appeared once. The chain employs TRBV2 and TRBJ2-7, with 7 bases matching TRBD2. V lost 5 bases to trimming and J lost 0 bases; unmatched junction nucleotides: 1. The length of the CDR3 is 13 residues. Germline values: CDR1 SNHLY, CDR2 FYNNEI. The CDR3 region has the DNA TGTGCCAGCAGTCGGGACTACTCCTACGAGCAGTACTTC. It encodes CASSRDYSYEQYF.

The chain's CDR3 is CASSRGQNTEAFF. DNA for the CDR3: TGTGCCAGCAGCCGAGGACAGAACACTGAAGCTTTCTTT. The chain uses TRBV14 and TRBJ1-1; D is perhaps TRBD1 (5 bases). Germline V CDR1 and CDR2: SGHDN, FVKESK. The CDR3 has 13 amino acids. V was trimmed by 4 bases and J by 1 base, leaving 7 bases between them.

This chain uses TRBV6-1 with TRBJ1-2; possibly TRBD1 for D (6 bases). V lost 7 bases to trimming and J lost 5 bases, with 17 bases between them. The CDR3 sequence is 14 residues long. Germline CDR1 is MNHNS and CDR2 is SASEGT. CDR3 residues: CASNSWGRGYGYTF. DNA of the CDR3: TGTGCCAGCAATTCTTGGGGCAGGGGATATGGCTACACCTTC.

This clone has a handful of counts. The rearrangement uses TRBV5-6 and TRBJ1-4; 7 bases match TRBD1. The CDR3 is made up of 17 amino acids. The trim removed 3 bases at V and 7 bases at J, leaving 15 bases unmatched. CDR1 is SGHDT and CDR2 is YYEEEE in the germline V gene. CDR3 in DNA: TGTGCCAGCAGCTCGGAGGTAGTACAGGACAGGAGTGAAAAACTGTTTTTT. Translating it yields CASSSEVVQDRSEKLFF. Full variable domain (rest looked up from reference TRBV5-6 and TRBJ1-4): DAGVTQSPTHLIKTRGQQVTLRCSPKSGHDTVSWYQQALGQGPQFIFQYYEEEERQRGNFPDRFSGHQFPNYSSELNVNALLLGDSALYLCASSSEVVQDRSEKLFFGSGTQLSVL.

V and J are TRBV30 and TRBJ2-3; the D gene is possibly TRBD2 (7 bases). Looked up from germline, CDR1 is GTSNPN and CDR2 is SVGIG (reference sequence). V shed 0 bases and J shed 6 bases, with 13 bases lying between them. The CDR3 is 14 residues long. For the CDR3, the DNA is TGTGCCTGGAGTGTCGGTGGGGGGGCCGATACGCAGTATTTT. Its translation: CAWSVGGGADTQYF. The full variable domain, in which reference TRBV30 and TRBJ2-3 provide the parts outside the CDR3, is SQTIHQWPATLVQPVGSPLSLECTVEGTSNPNLYWYRQAAGRGLQLLFYSVGIGQISSEVPQNLSASRPQDRQFILSSKKLLLSDSGFYLCAWSVGGGADTQYFGPGTRLTVL.

A note on this clone: Additional DNA sequences in this sample encode the identical CDR3. The chain employs TRBV29-1 and TRBJ2-6; D is ambiguous. This CDR3 contains 13 residues. Germline V gene data show CDR1 as SQVTM and CDR2 as ANQGSEA. Trimming stripped 1 base from V and 0 bases from J, with 1 base between. CDR3 in DNA: TGCAGCGTTGAAGTCTCTGGGGCCAACGTCCTGACTTTC. Protein sequence: CSVEVSGANVLTF.

The chain is built from TRBV29-1 and TRBJ1-1; D unresolved. The CDR3 is made up of 12 amino acids. The V gene's germline CDR1 is SQVTM and CDR2 ANQGSEA. The V gene lost 6 bases and the J gene lost 4 bases, with 12 bases spanning the gap. The CDR3 is CSVTQGSTEAFF. Here the CDR3 DNA reads TGCAGCGTCACCCAAGGGAGCACTGAAGCTTTCTTT. Based on the CDR3 plus reference TRBV29-1 and TRBJ1-1, the full variable domain is SAVISQKPSRDICQRGTSLTIQCQVDSQVTMMFWYRQQPGQSLTLIATANQGSEATYESGFVIDKFPISRPNLTFSTLTVSNMSPEDSSIYLCSVTQGSTEAFFGQGTRLTVV.

There are a few counts of this clone. This chain joins TRBV11-2 and TRBJ1-6; D not certain. From germline, CDR1 is SGHAT and CDR2 FQNNGV. V was shortened by 6 bases and J by 10 bases, with 13 bases between the two germline ends. This CDR3 comprises 13 residues. CDR3 DNA sequence: TGTGCCAGCAGACCTACCCTACGCTCACCCCTCCACTTT. Protein: CASRPTLRSPLHF.

This clone has more than one count but fewer than ten. The chain links TRBV29-1 to TRBJ2-5; D remains ambiguous. Germline V CDR1 and CDR2: SQVTM, ANQGSEA. Trimming pared 4 bases from V and 4 bases from J, leaving 7 bases between. The CDR3 covers 11 residues. Here the CDR3 reads CSVVVGETQYF. CDR3 DNA: TGCAGCGTTGTCGTAGGAGAGACCCAGTACTTC.

In this sample, this clone turned up a few times. The chain is built from TRBV5-4 and TRBJ2-5; D is undetermined. The germline V and J ends were trimmed by 2 bases and 4 bases, with 3 bases remaining between them. The CDR3 is made up of 11 amino acids. CDR1 SGHNT and CDR2 YYREEE come from the germline V gene (reference sequence). The CDR3 DNA sequence: TGTGCCAGCAGCTTAAGAGAGACCCAGTACTTC. This encodes CASSLRETQYF. The entire variable domain, with the rest obtained from reference TRBV5-4 and TRBJ2-5, is as follows: ETGVTQSPTHLIKTRGQQVTLRCSSQSGHNTVSWYQQALGQGPQFIFQYYREEENGRGNFPPRFSGLQFPNYSSELNVNALELDDSALYLCASSLRETQYFGPGTRLLVL.

A few counts support this clone. The chain carries TRBV18 and TRBJ1-2; D ambiguous. This CDR3 spans 15 amino acids. V dropped 0 bases and J dropped 5 bases, with 13 bases sitting between them. CDR1 is KGHSH and CDR2 is LQKENI in the germline V gene. CDR3 nucleotides: TGTGCCAGCTCACCACCGGTCGGCAGGACTTATGGCTACACCTTC. It yields the protein CASSPPVGRTYGYTF.

The rearrangement links TRBV6-6 to TRBJ1-5, with D tentatively TRBD1 (5 bases). Per the germline V gene, CDR1 is MNHNY and CDR2 is SVGAGI (reference sequence). Deletions cut 5 bases from V and 1 base from J, with 12 bases between. This CDR3 is built from 15 residues. CDR3 protein: CASSLLRDSNQPQHF. The CDR3 DNA follows: TGTGCCAGCAGTCTCCTCCGGGACAGCAATCAGCCCCAGCATTTT.

The V and J genes are TRBV10-3 and TRBJ2-3, with D perhaps TRBD2 (5 bases). The ends were cut back, 7 bases at V and 4 bases at J, with 9 bases in the middle. Germline-derived CDR1 and CDR2 are ENHRY and SYGVKD. The length of the CDR3 is 12 residues. CDR3 DNA sequence: TGTGCCATCAACACGGAGGCAGATACGCAGTATTTT. It is translated as CAINTEADTQYF.

The V gene is TRBV27, the J gene TRBJ1-5; TRBD1 matches at 9 bases. Germline V gene data show CDR1 as MNHEY and CDR2 as SMNVEV (reference sequence). This CDR3 spans 15 amino acids. V shed 6 bases and J 4 bases; nucleotides not matched to a gene: 7. CDR3 nucleotide sequence: TGTGCCAGCAGCCCGACAGGGGGAGGAAATCAGCCCCAGCATTTT. This gives the protein CASSPTGGGNQPQHF.

Concerning this clone itself: Germline and junction disagree at one end, which may indicate a read error. This chain joins TRBV7-7 and TRBJ1-1; D unclear. Germline V gives CDR1 SSHAT, CDR2 FNYEAQ (reference sequence). CDR3 length: 13 residues. The CDR3 is CASSLSKNTEAFF. The DNA of the CDR3 is TGTGCTAGCAGCTTAAGTAAGAACACTGAAGCTTTCTTT.

The chain is built from TRBV7-2 and TRBJ1-5; 9 bases are a match to TRBD1. There are 14 residues in the CDR3. Germline lookup yields CDR1 SGHTA and CDR2 FQGNSA. With 6 bases clipped from V and 9 bases from J, the junction kept 9 bases outside the gene matches. The CDR3 is CASSSGTGRVPQHF. In DNA form, the CDR3 reads TGTGCCAGCAGTTCCGGGACAGGGAGGGTGCCCCAGCATTTT.

The table lists this clone with a few counts. This chain uses TRBV7-8 with TRBJ1-2; 7 bases agree with TRBD1. The CDR3 has 14 amino acids. Germline CDR1 and CDR2: SGHVS and FQNEAQ. With 1 base clipped from V and 4 bases from J, the junction kept 3 bases outside the gene matches. In DNA, the CDR3 is TGTGCCAGCAGCTTAGATAACAGGGGCTATGGCTACACCTTC. Translation gives CASSLDNRGYGYTF.